This TCR beta chain emerged from a study of technical replicates of blood from a handful of donors. Repertoires were generated with immunoSEQ multiplex PCR, while TCRdb's copy carries only in-frame clones and drops some. The table shows fewer than 100,000 clones, with 85% to 95% occurring only once. Trimming removed 5 bases at V and 4 bases at J, with 14 bases between. This CDR3 has 14 amino acids. Germline lookup yields CDR1 MNHEY and CDR2 SMNVEV (reference sequence). This TCR derives from a human donor in good health. Material: T cells isolated from PBMCs. This chain joins TRBV27 and TRBJ1-2; TRBD1 might be the D (5 bases). The CDR3 protein is CASSGALSSYGYTF. As DNA, the CDR3 is TGTGCCAGCAGTGGGGCGCTTAGTTCCTATGGCTACACCTTC.